In this sample, the clone carrying this TCR beta chain turned up once. The entry originates in a study of blood T cell repertoires in COVID-19. This CDR3 comprises 14 residues. Germline CDR1 and CDR2: LGHDT and YNNKEL (reference sequence). V lost 1 base, J lost 7 bases, and 13 bases lay in between. Sequenced by immunoSEQ multiplex PCR; TCRdb stores in-frame clones only, minus some. The table has approximately 200,000 clones, about 82% seen once. This clonotype was sampled from a woman in her 30s with acute or convalescent COVID-19. Sequences were obtained from peripheral blood. The chain recombines TRBV3-1 (or the pseudogene TRBV3-2) with TRBJ2-5; D possibly corresponds to TRBD2 (6 bases). This CDR3 reads CASSQAQRARTQYF. CDR3 coding DNA: TGTGCCAGCAGCCAAGCTCAGCGGGCCAGGACCCAGTACTTC.